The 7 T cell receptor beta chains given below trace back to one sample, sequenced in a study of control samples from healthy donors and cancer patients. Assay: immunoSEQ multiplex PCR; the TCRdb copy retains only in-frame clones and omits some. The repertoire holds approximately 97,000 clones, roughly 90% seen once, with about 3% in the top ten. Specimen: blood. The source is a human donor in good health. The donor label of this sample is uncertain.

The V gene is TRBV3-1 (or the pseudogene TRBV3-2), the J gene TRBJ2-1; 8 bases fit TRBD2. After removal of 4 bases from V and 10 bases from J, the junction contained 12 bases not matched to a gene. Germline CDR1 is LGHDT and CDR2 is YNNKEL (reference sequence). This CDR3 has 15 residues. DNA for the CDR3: TGTGCCAGCAGCCGAGACCCCGGAGCGGGGGTCGAGCAGTTCTTC. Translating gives CASSRDPGAGVEQFF.

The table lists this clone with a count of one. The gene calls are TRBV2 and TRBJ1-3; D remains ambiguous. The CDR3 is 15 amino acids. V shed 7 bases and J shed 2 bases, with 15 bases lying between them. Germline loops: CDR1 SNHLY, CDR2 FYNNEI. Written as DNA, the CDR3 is TGTGCCAGCACCGACGATACACCAACTGGAAACACCATATATTTT. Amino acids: CASTDDTPTGNTIYF.

CDR3 sequence reads: CASRDILDSKNTGELFF. CDR3 nucleotide sequence: TGTGCCAGCAGGGATATTCTGGACAGTAAGAACACCGGGGAGCTGTTTTTT. V and J are TRBV2 and TRBJ2-2; TRBD1 might be the D (6 bases). With 6 bases removed from V and 1 base from J, the gap between germline ends came to 18 bases. The CDR3 is made up of 17 amino acids. Germline values: CDR1 SNHLY, CDR2 FYNNEI.

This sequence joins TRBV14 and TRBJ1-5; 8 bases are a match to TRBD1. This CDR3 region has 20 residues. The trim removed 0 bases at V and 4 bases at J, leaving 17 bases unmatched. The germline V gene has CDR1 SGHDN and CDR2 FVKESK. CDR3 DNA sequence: TGTGCCAGCAGCCAAGAAGCCTGGGACAGGTCTACTATTAGGAATCAGCCCCAGCATTTT. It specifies CASSQEAWDRSTIRNQPQHF.

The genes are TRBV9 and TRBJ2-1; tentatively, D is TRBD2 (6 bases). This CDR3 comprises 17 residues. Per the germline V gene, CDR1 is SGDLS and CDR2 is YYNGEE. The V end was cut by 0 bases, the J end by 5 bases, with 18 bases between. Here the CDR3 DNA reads TGTGCCAGCAGCGTAGCTATGTTGGGGGGAAACAACAATGAGCAGTTCTTC. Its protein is CASSVAMLGGNNNEQFF.

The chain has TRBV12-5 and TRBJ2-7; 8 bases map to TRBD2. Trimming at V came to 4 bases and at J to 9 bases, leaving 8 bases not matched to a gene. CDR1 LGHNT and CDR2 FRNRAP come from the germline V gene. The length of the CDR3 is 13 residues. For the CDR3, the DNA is TGTGCTAGTGGTTCAGCGGGGGTCGGCGGGCAGTACGTC. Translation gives CASGSAGVGGQYV.

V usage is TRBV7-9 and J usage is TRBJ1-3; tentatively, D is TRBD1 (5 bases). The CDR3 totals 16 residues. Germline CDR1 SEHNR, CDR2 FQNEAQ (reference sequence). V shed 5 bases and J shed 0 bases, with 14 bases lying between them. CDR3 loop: CASSISQGYSGNTIYF. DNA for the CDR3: TGTGCCAGCAGCATCAGTCAGGGTTACTCTGGAAACACCATATATTTT.